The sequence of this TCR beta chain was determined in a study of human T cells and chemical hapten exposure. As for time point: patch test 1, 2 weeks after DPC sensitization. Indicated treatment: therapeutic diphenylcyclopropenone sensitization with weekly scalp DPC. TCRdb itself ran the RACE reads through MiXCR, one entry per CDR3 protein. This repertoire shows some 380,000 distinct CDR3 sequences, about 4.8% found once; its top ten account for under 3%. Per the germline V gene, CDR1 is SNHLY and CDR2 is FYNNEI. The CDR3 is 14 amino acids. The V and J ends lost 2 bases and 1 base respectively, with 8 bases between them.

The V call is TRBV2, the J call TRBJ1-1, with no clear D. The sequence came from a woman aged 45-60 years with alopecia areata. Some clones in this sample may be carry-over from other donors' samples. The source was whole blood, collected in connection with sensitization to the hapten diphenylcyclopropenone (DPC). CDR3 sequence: CASSEMAPNTEAFF. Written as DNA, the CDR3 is TGTGCCAGCAGTGAAATGGCCCCGAACACTGAAGCTTTCTTT. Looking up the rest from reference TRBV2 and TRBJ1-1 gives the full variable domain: EPEVTQTPSHQVTQMGQEVILRCVPISNHLYFYWYRQILGQKVEFLVSFYNNEISEKSEIFDDQFSVERPDGSNFTLKIRSTKLEDSAMYFCASSEMAPNTEAFFGQGTRLTVV.